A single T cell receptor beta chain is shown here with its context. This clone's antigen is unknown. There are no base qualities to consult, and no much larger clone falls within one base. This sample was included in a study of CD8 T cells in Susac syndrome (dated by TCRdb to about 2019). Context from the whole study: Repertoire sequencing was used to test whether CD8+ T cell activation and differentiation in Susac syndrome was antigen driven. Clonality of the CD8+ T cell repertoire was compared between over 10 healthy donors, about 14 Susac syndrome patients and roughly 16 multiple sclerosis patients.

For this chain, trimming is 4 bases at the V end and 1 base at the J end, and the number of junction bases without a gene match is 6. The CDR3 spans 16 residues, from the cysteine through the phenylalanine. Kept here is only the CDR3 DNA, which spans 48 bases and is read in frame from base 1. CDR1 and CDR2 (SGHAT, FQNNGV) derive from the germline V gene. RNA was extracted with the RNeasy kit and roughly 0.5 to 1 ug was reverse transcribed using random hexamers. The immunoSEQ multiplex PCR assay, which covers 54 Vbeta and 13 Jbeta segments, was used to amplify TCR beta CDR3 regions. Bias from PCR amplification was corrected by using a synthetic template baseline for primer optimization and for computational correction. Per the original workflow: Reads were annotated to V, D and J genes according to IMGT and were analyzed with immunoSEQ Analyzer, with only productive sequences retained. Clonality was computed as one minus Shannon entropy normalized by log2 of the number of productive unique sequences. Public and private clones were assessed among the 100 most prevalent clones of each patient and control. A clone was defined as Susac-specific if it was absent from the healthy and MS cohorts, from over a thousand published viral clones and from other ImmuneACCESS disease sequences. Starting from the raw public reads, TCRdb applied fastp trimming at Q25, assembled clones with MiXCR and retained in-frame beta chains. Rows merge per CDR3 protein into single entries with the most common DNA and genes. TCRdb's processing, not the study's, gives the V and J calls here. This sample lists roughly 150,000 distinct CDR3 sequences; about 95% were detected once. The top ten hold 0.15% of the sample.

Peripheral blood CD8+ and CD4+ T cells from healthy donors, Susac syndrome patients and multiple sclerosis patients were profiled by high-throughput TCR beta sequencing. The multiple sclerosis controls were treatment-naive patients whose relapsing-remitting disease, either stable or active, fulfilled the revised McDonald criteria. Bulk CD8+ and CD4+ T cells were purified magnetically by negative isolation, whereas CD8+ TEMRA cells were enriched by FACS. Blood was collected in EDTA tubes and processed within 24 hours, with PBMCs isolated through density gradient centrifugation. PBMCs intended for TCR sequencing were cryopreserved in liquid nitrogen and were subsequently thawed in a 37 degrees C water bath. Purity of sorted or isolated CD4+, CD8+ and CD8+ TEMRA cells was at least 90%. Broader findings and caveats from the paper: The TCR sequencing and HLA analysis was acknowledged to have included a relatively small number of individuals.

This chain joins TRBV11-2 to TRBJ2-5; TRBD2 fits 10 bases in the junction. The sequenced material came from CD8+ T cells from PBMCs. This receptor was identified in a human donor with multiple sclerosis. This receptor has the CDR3 CASSSRLAGVQETQYF. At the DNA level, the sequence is TGTGCCAGCAGCTCCCGACTAGCGGGCGTCCAAGAGACCCAGTACTTC. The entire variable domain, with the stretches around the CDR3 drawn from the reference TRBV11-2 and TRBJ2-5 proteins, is EAGVAQSPRYKIIEKRQSVAFWCNPISGHATLYWYQQILGQGPKLLIQFQNNGVVDDSQLPKDRFSAERLKGVDSTLKIQPAKLEDSAVYLCASSSRLAGVQETQYFGPGTRLLVL.